The 31 T cell receptor beta chains presented below share a single source sample, sequenced in a study of blood T cell repertoires in COVID-19. The table came from immunoSEQ multiplex PCR; TCRdb's copy has only in-frame clones and leaves some out. The sample consists of around 20,000 clones, around 92% of them appearing once. Sequencing was done on a sample of peripheral blood. The receptors come from a human donor in a cohort sampled during active COVID-19.

This chain connects TRBV10-3 to TRBJ2-1; D is perhaps TRBD2 (6 bases). Germline CDR1 is ENHRY and CDR2 is SYGVKD. V dropped 0 bases and J dropped 5 bases, with 11 bases sitting between them. This CDR3 is built from 15 residues. The DNA for the CDR3 is TGTGCCATCAGTGAGTCGGGGGGTCGGAACAATGAGCAGTTCTTC. Translation gives CAISESGGRNNEQFF.

This chain joins TRBV7-2 and TRBJ2-7; D may be TRBD1 (6 bases). V gave up 10 bases and J gave up 4 bases, with 14 bases separating them. Germline V gene data show CDR1 as SGHTA and CDR2 as FQGNSA. The CDR3 runs 12 residues. The CDR3 nucleotides are TGTGCCATCAGGCAGGGGCCATACGAGCAGTACTTC. Its protein product is CAIRQGPYEQYF. Using reference TRBV7-2 and TRBJ2-7 for the parts outside the CDR3, the full variable domain is GAGVSQSPSNKVTEKGKDVELRCDPISGHTALYWYRQSLGQGLEFLIYFQGNSAPDKSGLPSDRFSAERTGGSVSTLTIQRTQQEDSAVYLCAIRQGPYEQYFGPGTRLTVT.

The chain is built from TRBV10-1 and TRBJ1-6; a possible D gene is TRBD1 (6 bases). Trimming cost V 2 bases and J 2 bases, with 22 bases left between them. This CDR3 is built from 20 residues. The germline CDR1 and CDR2 sequences are WNHNN and SYGVQD (reference sequence). In DNA, the CDR3 is TGCGCCAGCAGTGAGCCCCGGATGGGGGGGGGCAAGGCCTATAATTCACCCCTCCACTTT. This gives the protein CASSEPRMGGGKAYNSPLHF.

The V call is TRBV3-1 (or the pseudogene TRBV3-2), the J call TRBJ1-2, with 7 bases that match TRBD1. Germline CDR1 LGHDT, CDR2 YNNKEL (reference sequence). The CDR3 covers 16 residues. Trimming cost V 3 bases and J 4 bases; bases outside gene matches: 11. The DNA for the CDR3 is TGTGCCAGCAGCCACTTGGACAGGCCCGTTCTCTATGGCTACACCTTC. This encodes CASSHLDRPVLYGYTF.

This chain joins TRBV19 and TRBJ1-2, with 9 nucleotides matching TRBD1. The CDR3 runs to 14 residues. V lost 6 bases and J lost 8; bases outside the gene matches: 10. CDR1 LNHDA and CDR2 SQIVND come from the germline V gene (reference sequence). This CDR3 reads CASSMTGTGTGYTF. CDR3 nucleotide sequence: TGTGCCAGTAGCATGACCGGGACAGGGACCGGCTACACCTTC.

J is TRBJ2-7 and V is TRBV7-5; TRBD1 was called by the table and not checked on the DNA. TRBV7-5 is designated a pseudogene. The CDR3 runs to 13 residues. The CDR3 coding sequence is TGTGCCAGAAGCTCCCGGGACAGCTACGAGCAGTACTTC. This codes for CARSSRDSYEQYF.

The chain uses TRBV6-1 and TRBJ1-1; D perhaps matches TRBD1 (6 bases). V was cut by 2 bases and J by 4 bases, with 8 bases left in between. The germline V gene has CDR1 MNHNS and CDR2 SASEGT. The CDR3 covers 13 residues. CDR3 in amino acids: CASSEQGSTEAFF. For the CDR3, the DNA is TGTGCCAGCAGTGAACAGGGGTCCACTGAAGCTTTCTTT.

The rearrangement uses TRBV9 and TRBJ2-1, with TRBD1 matching over 8 bases. The V and J ends lost 3 bases and 4 bases, in that order; junction bases with no gene match: 6. Germline V gives CDR1 SGDLS, CDR2 YYNGEE. This CDR3 has 15 amino acids. CDR3 residues: CASSGGTGLYNEQFF. DNA for the CDR3: TGTGCCAGCAGCGGGGGGACAGGCCTGTACAATGAGCAGTTCTTC.

The chain employs TRBV3-1 (or the pseudogene TRBV3-2) and TRBJ2-5; no firm D call. The CDR3 has 13 residues. CDR1 is LGHDT and CDR2 is YNNKEL in the germline V gene (reference sequence). V gave up 2 bases and J gave up 5 bases, with 9 bases separating them. The CDR3 here is CASSQISWETQYF. As DNA, the CDR3 is TGTGCCAGCAGCCAAATCAGTTGGGAGACCCAGTACTTC.

This chain uses TRBV3-1 (or the pseudogene TRBV3-2) with TRBJ2-7; D gene uncertain. The V and J ends lost 2 bases and 3 bases respectively, with 14 bases between them. The CDR3 is made up of 15 amino acids. Germline V gene sequence: CDR1 LGHDT, CDR2 YNNKEL (reference sequence). This CDR3 reads CASSQQLESLYEQYF. CDR3 nucleotide sequence: TGTGCCAGCAGCCAACAGCTAGAATCGCTCTACGAGCAGTACTTC.

DNA for the CDR3: TGTGCCAGTAGTATCTGGGGGGAGAGGGGCGATGAGCAGTTCTTC. Residues: CASSIWGERGDEQFF. The J gene is TRBJ2-1, the V gene TRBV19, with D possibly TRBD2 on 6 matching bases. The CDR3 totals 15 residues. From germline, CDR1 is LNHDA and CDR2 SQIVND (reference sequence). Deletions cut 3 bases from V and 8 bases from J, with 17 bases between.

This clone was recorded only once. This chain uses TRBV5-1 with TRBJ1-1, with 8 positions matching TRBD1. The germline CDR1 and CDR2 sequences are SGHRS and YFSETQ. V gave up 6 bases and J gave up 5 bases; unmatched junction bases: 9. The CDR3 loop spans 14 amino acids. The CDR3 sequence is CASTSGQGGTEAFF. Written as DNA, the CDR3 is TGCGCCAGCACTAGCGGACAGGGAGGTACTGAAGCTTTCTTT.

CDR3 region: CASGYSEGQTEAFF. In nucleotides, the CDR3 is TGTGCTAGTGGCTATTCGGAGGGGCAGACTGAAGCTTTCTTT. The chain uses TRBV12-5 and TRBJ1-1, with D possibly matching TRBD1 (5 bases). Trimming cost V 6 bases and J 5 bases, with 16 bases left between them. From germline, CDR1 is LGHNT and CDR2 FRNRAP. The CDR3 is 14 amino acids.

This chain joins TRBV27 and TRBJ2-1; D call uncertain. V lost 0 bases to trimming and J lost 4 bases, with 7 bases between them. From germline, CDR1 is MNHEY and CDR2 SMNVEV (reference sequence). There are 14 residues in the CDR3. CDR3 amino acids: CASSLSWPYNEQFF. CDR3 bases: TGTGCCAGCAGTTTATCGTGGCCATACAATGAGCAGTTCTTC.

The J gene is TRBJ2-7, the V gene TRBV5-1, with D perhaps matching TRBD1 (5 bases). The CDR3 is made up of 15 amino acids. V shed 4 bases and J shed 0 bases, with 14 bases lying between them. The germline V gene encodes CDR1 SGHRS and CDR2 YFSETQ. CDR3 region: CASSPTEKPSYEQYF. The CDR3 coding sequence is TGCGCCAGCAGCCCGACAGAAAAGCCCTCCTACGAGCAGTACTTC.

The chain has TRBV4-1 and TRBJ1-6; D is unclear. V was pared by 1 base and J by 5 bases, with 9 bases between. This CDR3 has 15 residues. The germline gives CDR1 MGHRA, CDR2 YSYEKL. The CDR3 reads CASSQGQQDNSPLHF. The CDR3 bases are TGCGCCAGCAGCCAAGGCCAACAAGATAATTCACCCCTCCACTTT.

CDR3 loop: CASSYFVLAGTLSSYEQYF. The CDR3 DNA reads TGTGCCAGCAGTTACTTCGTCCTAGCGGGGACCCTCAGCTCCTACGAGCAGTACTTC. The chain has TRBV6-2 or TRBV6-3 and TRBJ2-7; 9 bases align to TRBD2. The length of the CDR3 is 19 residues. The germline V gene has CDR1 MNHEY and CDR2 SVGEGT. J gave up 0 bases and V 1 base, and 13 bases lay outside the gene matches.

The chain couples TRBV6-2 or TRBV6-3 to TRBJ2-5; 8 bases map to TRBD2. Germline-derived CDR1 and CDR2 are MNHEY and SVGEGT. The CDR3 is made up of 16 amino acids. Germline trimming cut 4 bases from V and 3 bases from J; bases unmatched to any gene: 10. CDR3 in amino acids: CASSFSPGGAKETQYF. The CDR3 DNA sequence: TGTGCCAGCAGTTTTTCCCCGGGGGGGGCAAAAGAGACCCAGTACTTC.

This clone came up a few times. The chain links TRBV27 to TRBJ2-7; D is perhaps TRBD2 (6 bases). The CDR3 length is 14 residues. Germline V gene sequence: CDR1 MNHEY, CDR2 SMNVEV (reference sequence). V was pared by 6 bases and J by 2 bases, with 14 bases between. Written as DNA, the CDR3 is TGTGCCAGCAGGGATTCGGGGAGGCCCTACGAGCAGTACTTC. Its translation is CASRDSGRPYEQYF.

This chain joins TRBV29-1 and TRBJ2-7, with TRBD1 identical over 8 bases. Germline-derived CDR1 and CDR2 are SQVTM and ANQGSEA. This CDR3 has 13 amino acids. Losses at the gene ends were 7 bases for V and 5 bases for J; bases not matched to a gene: 10. The CDR3 is CSALAGGRNEQYF. CDR3 bases: TGCAGCGCCCTGGCAGGGGGCAGGAACGAGCAGTACTTC.

The rearrangement joins TRBV2 to TRBJ2-2; D is possibly TRBD1 (6 bases). V dropped 6 bases and J dropped 2 bases, with 13 bases sitting between them. This CDR3 has 15 residues. Germline assignment: CDR1 SNHLY and CDR2 FYNNEI. This chain's CDR3 is CASRETGFNTGELFF. DNA for the CDR3: TGTGCCAGCAGGGAGACAGGATTTAACACCGGGGAGCTGTTTTTT.

The chain combines TRBV5-6 with TRBJ1-3, with D possibly being TRBD1 (6 bases). Trimming left V 0 bases short and J 1 base short, with 8 bases between. CDR3 length equals 15 residues. The germline V gene encodes CDR1 SGHDT and CDR2 YYEEEE. The CDR3 reads CASSLVGASGNTIYF. CDR3 DNA: TGTGCCAGCAGCTTGGTGGGGGCATCTGGAAACACCATATATTTT.

V usage is TRBV7-8 and J usage is TRBJ1-5, with D perhaps matching TRBD1 (6 bases). V gave up 1 base and J gave up 0 bases, with 10 bases separating them. The CDR3 is 16 amino acids. CDR1 is SGHVS, CDR2 FQNEAQ, per germline. The CDR3 spells CASSLEGVLSNQPQHF. The CDR3 bases are TGTGCCAGCAGCTTAGAGGGGGTACTTAGCAATCAGCCCCAGCATTTT.

The V gene is TRBV19, the J gene TRBJ2-7; the match to TRBD2 covers 7 bases. Germline V gene lookup returns CDR1 LNHDA and CDR2 SQIVND (reference sequence). The trim removed 8 bases at V and 5 bases at J, leaving 6 bases unmatched. The CDR3 is 12 residues long. In nucleotides, the CDR3 is TGTGCCAGTGGAAACCTAGCGGACGAGCAGTACTTC. Residues: CASGNLADEQYF.

The chain couples TRBV6-5 to TRBJ1-3, with D hard to call. Germline V CDR1 and CDR2: MNHEY, SVGAGI. The length of the CDR3 is 14 residues. The V and J ends lost 6 bases and 4 bases respectively, with 13 bases between them. The CDR3 DNA sequence: TGTGCCAGCAGCGGGAGAAACCCCGGAAACACCATATATTTT. This encodes CASSGRNPGNTIYF.

V gene TRBV5-1 combines with J gene TRBJ2-1; 9 bases agree with TRBD1. The V segment lost 0 bases and the J segment 4 bases; nucleotides outside the gene matches: 2. The CDR3 is made up of 15 amino acids. The germline gives CDR1 SGHRS, CDR2 YFSETQ. This CDR3 reads CASSLGTGEYNEQFF. DNA for the CDR3: TGCGCCAGCAGCTTGGGGACAGGGGAGTACAATGAGCAGTTCTTC.

The V and J genes are TRBV28 and TRBJ2-7; 9 bases map to TRBD1. Germline CDR1 MDHEN, CDR2 SYDVKM. This CDR3 has 14 residues. V trimming: 8 bases; J trimming: 0 bases; junction bases outside the gene matches: 5. CDR3: CASGGTGSSYEQYF. CDR3 nucleotide sequence: TGTGCCAGCGGTGGGACAGGGAGCTCCTACGAGCAGTACTTC.

The gene calls are TRBV18 and TRBJ2-5; 7 positions match TRBD1. The CDR3 has 15 residues. In germline, CDR1 is KGHSH, CDR2 LQKENI. With V trimmed by 4 bases and J by 5 bases, 10 bases remained unmatched. The CDR3 DNA reads TGTGCCAGCTCACGAAACACAGGGGATCTCGAGACCCAGTACTTC. It encodes CASSRNTGDLETQYF. Together with reference TRBV18 and TRBJ2-5, the CDR3 gives the full variable domain: NAGVMQNPRHLVRRRGQEARLRCSPMKGHSHVYWYRQLPEEGLKFMVYLQKENIIDESGMPKERFSAEFPKEGPSILRIQQVVRGDSAAYFCASSRNTGDLETQYFGPGTRLLVL.

The chain has TRBV1 and TRBJ2-7; TRBD1 was called by the table and not checked on the DNA. TRBV1 is termed a pseudogene. This CDR3 comprises 20 residues. In DNA, the CDR3 is TGCACCAGCAGCCAGAAGGGTCCGGGACAGGGGGAACCTTTCTCCTACGAGCAGTACTTC. It yields the protein CTSSQKGPGQGEPFSYEQYF.

The chain recombines TRBV19 with TRBJ2-3; 14 bases agree with TRBD2. This CDR3 is built from 18 residues. Germline CDR1 LNHDA, CDR2 SQIVND (reference sequence). V was clipped by 1 base and J by 2 bases; unmatched bases: 5. CDR3 in amino acids: CASSIVGLAGGNTDTQYF. The CDR3 nucleotides are TGTGCCAGTAGTATAGTTGGACTAGCGGGGGGAAACACAGATACGCAGTATTTT.

The chain links TRBV6-2 or TRBV6-3 to TRBJ1-2; 12 bases align to TRBD1. The trim removed 8 bases at V and 4 bases at J, leaving 11 bases unmatched. Germline-derived CDR1 and CDR2 are MNHEY and SVGEGT. The length of the CDR3 is 16 residues. The DNA of the CDR3 is TGTGCCAGCCGCCGGGACAGGGGGCTTTCTGGCTATGGCTACACCTTC. It encodes CASRRDRGLSGYGYTF.